The present T cell receptor (beta chain) was sequenced within a study of cytomegalovirus exposure and HLA in healthy donors. General study points: Another analysis was done later, and it associated approximately 15,000 TCR beta sequences with HLA alleles at 0.05 false discovery rate. CMV serostatus was the only recorded immune exposure for donors. The majority of CMV-associated TCR beta chains were reported as apparently HLA-restricted in a later analysis.

The CDR3 is 14 amino acids. The V end was cut by 9 bases, the J end by 0 bases, with 14 bases between. CDR1 is SGHVS and CDR2 is FQNEAQ in the germline V gene. As concerns this clone: Its antigen remains unknown.

60 Vbeta and 13 Jbeta primers were used in PCR. Data came from immunoSEQ multiplex PCR; TCRdb stores just in-frame clones and leaves some out. The sample includes roughly 150,000 clones, about 80% of them seen just once. This clonotype was obtained from a man aged 25-40 years in good health. The sequenced material came from PBMCs. The J gene is TRBJ2-5, the V gene TRBV7-8; possible D gene TRBD2, 5 bases. The CDR3 loop reads CASSLSGYQETQYF. The CDR3 DNA reads TGTGCCAGTTCCCTCTCGGGGTACCAAGAGACCCAGTACTTC.